This T cell receptor beta chain emerged from a study of blood T cells in healthy people across ages. Through a sample-barcoded 5' primer and a J-beta primer mix, a second PCR was run for roughly 6 to 11 cycles. Each CDR3 protein is one row after TCRdb ran MiXCR on the 5' RACE reads. This table holds more than 600,000 distinct CDR3 sequences, approximately 25% found once. A few counts support this clonotype. No antigen is known for it. Broader study findings: Age brought a roughly linear fall in TCR beta diversity measured per million T cells. TCR beta diversity tracked closely with naive T cell percentage.

The CDR3 covers 13 residues. Germline V lookup: CDR1 SQVTM, CDR2 ANQGSEA. Trimming removed 4 bases from V and 4 bases from J, with 13 bases in between. A further study also used this sample, focusing on T cells of mothers and their children. That publication notes: Overlap in related mother-child pairs always slightly exceeded unrelated pairs, never significantly.

Sequencing used blood. The chain joins TRBV29-1 to TRBJ1-2; weak D call: TRBD1 (6 bases). The TCR sequence derives from a boy between 10 and 17 years old in good health. The CDR3 DNA sequence: TGCAGCGTTGTCGGCGCGGGGGCCTATGGCTACACCTTC. It encodes CSVVGAGAYGYTF.